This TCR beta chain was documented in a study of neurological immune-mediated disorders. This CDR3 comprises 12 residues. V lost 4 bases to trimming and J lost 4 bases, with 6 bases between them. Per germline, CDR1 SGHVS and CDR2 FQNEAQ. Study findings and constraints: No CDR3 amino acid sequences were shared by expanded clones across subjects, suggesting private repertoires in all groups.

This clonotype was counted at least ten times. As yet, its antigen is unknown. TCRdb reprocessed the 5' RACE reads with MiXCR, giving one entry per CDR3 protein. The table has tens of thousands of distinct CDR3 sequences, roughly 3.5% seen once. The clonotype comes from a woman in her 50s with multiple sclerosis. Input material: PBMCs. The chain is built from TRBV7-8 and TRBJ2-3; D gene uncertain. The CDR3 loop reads CASSSTADTQYF. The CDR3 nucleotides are TGTGCCAGCAGCTCCACGGCAGATACGCAGTATTTT.